This is a list of T cell receptor beta chains from one sample in a study of identical twins. Each CDR3 protein gets one entry after TCRdb re-called the 5' RACE reads with MiXCR. The repertoire consists of hundreds of thousands of distinct CDR3 sequences, with approximately 7% occurring once and the leading ten covering roughly 3.4%. These records were also assigned to another study, of yellow fever vaccine responses in identical twins.

The sequenced sample consisted of memory (CD45RO+) T cells sorted from blood. The receptors shown here come from a young woman in good health. Each CDR3 is given with its conserved first and last residue. A D gene is named only where the DNA matches it firmly. Only part of the rows carry a size: once, few, many, or a class if the clone is expanded.

cdr3_nt,cdr3_aa,v_call,j_call,d_call,clone_size
TGCGCCAGCAGCCAAGATGGACGCGGGGTGGGCACAGATACGCAGTATTTT,CASSQDGRGVGTDTQYF,TRBV4-1,TRBJ2-3,-,many
TGTGCCAGCAGGCGGGGAAGCCACAATGAGCAGTTCTTC,CASRRGSHNEQFF,TRBV28,TRBJ2-1,-,many
TGTGCCAGCAGCTTAGCCAGACCCCTGAACACTGAAGCTTTCTTT,CASSLARPLNTEAFF,TRBV7-8,TRBJ1-1,-,-
TGTGCCAGCAGCCAAGATAGGCTAGCGGGAGGGCCGGAAAACATTCAGTACTTC,CASSQDRLAGGPENIQYF,TRBV4-2,TRBJ2-4,TRBD2,few
TGTGCCACCAGTGATTGGACGGGACAGGGATTCGGGACCCAGTACTTC,CATSDWTGQGFGTQYF,TRBV24-1,TRBJ2-5,TRBD1,-
TGTGCCAGCGCCAGGGATCTACAAGAGACCCAGTACTTC,CASARDLQETQYF,TRBV6-6,TRBJ2-5,-,few
TGTGCCAGCAGCTTAGCTAGCGGGGGGGATCTGGATGAGCAGTTCTTC,CASSLASGGDLDEQFF,TRBV7-9,TRBJ2-1,TRBD2,few
TGCGCCAGCAGCTTATTCAGGGCCCAAGAGACCCAGTACTTC,CASSLFRAQETQYF,TRBV5-1,TRBJ2-5,-,many
TGTGCCAGCAAGCCGGTAGCCGGCTACAATGAGCAGTTCTTC,CASKPVAGYNEQFF,TRBV7-9,TRBJ2-1,-,few
TGTGCCAGCAGCGCTACTACAGGATACAATGAGCAGTTCTTC,CASSATTGYNEQFF,TRBV7-6,TRBJ2-1,-,few
TGTGCCAGCAGTTTAGGGGATGTGAGAGCTTTCTTT,CASSLGDVRAFF,TRBV12-3/TRBV12-4,TRBJ1-1,-,many
TGTGCCAGCAACCCCCAGCCGGCGGTGGGCACTGAAGCTTTCTTT,CASNPQPAVGTEAFF,TRBV6-5,TRBJ1-1,-,many
TGTGCCAGCAGCAAAGCGCTTATTGCCCCAGACCGTTTT,CASSKALIAPDRF,TRBV21-1,TRBJ1-5,-,-
TGTGCCAGCACCTTAGGACAGAACCAAGAGACCCAGTACTTC,CASTLGQNQETQYF,TRBV6-1,TRBJ2-5,-,many
TGTGCCAGCAGCTTGGAGACAGGGTTGTCACCCCTCCACTTT,CASSLETGLSPLHF,TRBV5-5,TRBJ1-6,TRBD1,few
TGTGCCACCAGCTTGGCTGGGGGGATCGTCTCCTACAATGAGCAGTTCTTC,CATSLAGGIVSYNEQFF,TRBV15,TRBJ2-1,-,many
TGCGCCAGCAGCTTGGCCACAGACACAACCGTAGCCAAAAACATTCAGTACTTC,CASSLATDTTVAKNIQYF,TRBV5-1,TRBJ2-4,-,few
TGCGCCAGCAGCCAAGCGTCCGCCGGGGGCACTGGGGAGCTGTTTTTT,CASSQASAGGTGELFF,TRBV4-1,TRBJ2-2,-,many
TGCGCCAGCAGCTTGGGACAGAGCTCTGGGGCCAACGTCCTGACTTTC,CASSLGQSSGANVLTF,TRBV5-1,TRBJ2-6,-,few
TGTGCCAGCAGCACTAGAGCGGGCCAGAACACCGGGGAGCTGTTTTTT,CASSTRAGQNTGELFF,TRBV6-9,TRBJ2-2,-,-
TGTGCCAGCAGTTTGCCTAGCGGGAGACAAGATACGCAGTATTTT,CASSLPSGRQDTQYF,TRBV12-3/TRBV12-4,TRBJ2-3,TRBD2,few
TGCAGTGCTAGACCAAGTCGCGGGAGCCGTCGCGAGCAGTACTTC,CSARPSRGSRREQYF,TRBV20-1,TRBJ2-7,TRBD2,few
TGTGCCAGCAGCTTAAACCCGACGGGCCTACAAGAGACCCAGTACTTC,CASSLNPTGLQETQYF,TRBV7-2,TRBJ2-5,-,-
TGTGCCAGCAGCATAAGGGTCTCTGGAAACACCATATATTTT,CASSIRVSGNTIYF,TRBV7-6,TRBJ1-3,-,many
TGTGCCAGCAGCCATCGGTATAGCGGGAGGGTAGAGACCCAGTACTTC,CASSHRYSGRVETQYF,TRBV4-2,TRBJ2-5,TRBD2,many
TGTGCCACCAGTGATGTGGGACAGCCCCATGAGCAGTTCTTC,CATSDVGQPHEQFF,TRBV24-1,TRBJ2-1,TRBD1,many
TGTGCCAGCAGCCCAAGTCGGGTCAATGAGCAGTTCTTC,CASSPSRVNEQFF,TRBV14,TRBJ2-1,-,-
TGTGCCAGCACCATCCGGGGAGCTAACACTGAAGCTTTCTTT,CASTIRGANTEAFF,TRBV7-2,TRBJ1-1,-,once
TGCGCCAGCAAGACAGGGGAGTTGAACACTGAAGCTTTCTTT,CASKTGELNTEAFF,TRBV5-1,TRBJ1-1,TRBD1,many
TGTGCCAGCAGCGAATACACCGGGGAGCTGTTTTTT,CASSEYTGELFF,TRBV25-1,TRBJ2-2,-,-
TGTGCCAGCAGTTACGGGACAAACACTGAAGCTTTCTTT,CASSYGTNTEAFF,TRBV6-5,TRBJ1-1,-,-
TGCAGCGTTGCGGCCAGTATGGGAGCAGGCTACACCTTC,CSVAASMGAGYTF,TRBV29-1,TRBJ1-2,-,many
TGCGCCAGCAGCTTGGTAGCAGGGGCGGGTGAAAAACTGTTTTTT,CASSLVAGAGEKLFF,TRBV5-1,TRBJ1-4,-,-
TGCGCCAGCAACCAGGGTTCCCGACAAGAGACCCAGTACTTC,CASNQGSRQETQYF,TRBV5-1,TRBJ2-5,-,-
TGCGCCAGCAGCTTGAGACTAGTGGGGGGCAATGAGCAGTTCTTC,CASSLRLVGGNEQFF,TRBV5-1,TRBJ2-1,-,-
TGCGCCAGCAGCTGGAAGGGACAGGGGGACGGGACCCAGTACTTC,CASSWKGQGDGTQYF,TRBV5-1,TRBJ2-5,TRBD1,-
TGTGCCAGCAGCCCCCCGGTTCGGGATACGCAGTATTTT,CASSPPVRDTQYF,TRBV7-2,TRBJ2-3,-,few
TGTGCCAGCAGTTTGTTCGGGACAGGGTATTACAATGAGCAGTTCTTC,CASSLFGTGYYNEQFF,TRBV28,TRBJ2-1,TRBD1,many
TGTGCCAGCAGCTTGGGGCGGGGGGGCCGGTCCTACAATGAGCAGTTCTTC,CASSLGRGGRSYNEQFF,TRBV5-6,TRBJ2-1,TRBD2,-
TGTGCCAGCAGAGGAGGGAGTAAATACGAGCAGTACTTC,CASRGGSKYEQYF,TRBV27,TRBJ2-7,-,many
TGTGCCAGCAGTTTTAGATTTGTTAGCGGCGAGCAGTACTTC,CASSFRFVSGEQYF,TRBV27,TRBJ2-7,-,-
TGTGCCAGCAGTTACCTAGAGGGGATGGGCTCCTACAATGAGCAGTTCTTC,CASSYLEGMGSYNEQFF,TRBV28,TRBJ2-1,-,-
TGTGCCAGCACCAAATTCAGGACAGCGGACCATGAAGCTTTCTTT,CASTKFRTADHEAFF,TRBV6-2/TRBV6-3,TRBJ1-1,-,many
TGTGCCAGCTCACCAACCGGGACTAGCATTCATGAGCAGTTCTTC,CASSPTGTSIHEQFF,TRBV18,TRBJ2-1,TRBD2,few
TGTGCCAGCAGCCAAGACCGGAGATTTGGGGCCAACGTCCTGACTTTC,CASSQDRRFGANVLTF,TRBV4-2,TRBJ2-6,-,many
TGCGCCAGCAGCCAAGGGGACAGGGGGCCCTGGCAGCCCCAGCATTTT,CASSQGDRGPWQPQHF,TRBV4-1,TRBJ1-5,TRBD1,many
TGTGCCAGCAGCCTGTACGGGACCTCCTACAATGAGCAGTTCTTC,CASSLYGTSYNEQFF,TRBV6-1,TRBJ2-1,-,-
TGTGCCAGCAGCTACGGGACAGGGGACCAAGAGACCCAGTACTTC,CASSYGTGDQETQYF,TRBV7-9,TRBJ2-5,TRBD1,-
TGTGCCAGCAGCGTCGACAGGGGAGGCAATGAGCAGTTCTTC,CASSVDRGGNEQFF,TRBV7-6,TRBJ2-1,TRBD1,-
TGTGCCAGCCGCTCGGGGGCCACAGATACGCAGTATTTT,CASRSGATDTQYF,TRBV6-1,TRBJ2-3,-,many
TGTGCCATCAGTGACAGGGTAAATGAAAAACTGTTTTTT,CAISDRVNEKLFF,TRBV10-3,TRBJ1-4,-,-